The present T cell receptor (beta chain) was sequenced within a study of shared clonotypes between healthy human individuals. Sorted-subset replicate PCR reactions were performed with around 200 ng DNA, corresponding to tens of thousands of T cell genomes. Clones were read by immunoSEQ multiplex PCR, and TCRdb kept only the in-frame ones, dropping some. Here the sample spans 2 million to 2.5 million clones, 85% to 95% being singletons. The ends lost 7 bases at V and 1 base at J; junction bases unmatched: 11. In germline, CDR1 is SQVTM, CDR2 ANQGSEA. The CDR3 totals 15 residues. The sample was naive CD4+ T cells sorted from blood. Sample subset: CD45RA+ positively selected. V gene TRBV29-1 combines with J gene TRBJ1-1, with 8 bases that match TRBD1. The sequence was obtained from a man between 18 and 29 years old in good health. In nucleotides, the CDR3 is TGCAGCGCTCGACAGGGGCCTTGGGGGAACACTGAAGCTTTCTTT. This codes for CSARQGPWGNTEAFF.